This entry is about one TCR beta chain. This entry comes from a study of blood T cell repertoires in COVID-19. Study summary: Some COVID-19 samples were acute and others convalescent; all came from the United States, Italy and Spain. Nucleic acid was either cDNA or gDNA, and it came from T cells, B-cell-depleted T cells, or PBMCs.

TCRdb's table, derived via immunoSEQ multiplex PCR, lists solely in-frame clones and lacks some. The sample includes more than 85,000 clones, about 88% of them seen just once. Germline-derived CDR1 and CDR2 are MDHEN and SYDVKM. The CDR3 contains 14 residues. The V and J ends lost 4 bases and 2 bases, in that order; junction bases with no gene match: 4. The genes are TRBV28 and TRBJ1-1; TRBD1 agrees at 7 bases. Sequencing was carried out using peripheral blood. The sequence was obtained from a woman of 80 years or more with acute or convalescent COVID-19. CDR3 nucleotide sequence: TGTGCCAGCAGTTCGACAGGGCTTAACACTGAAGCTTTCTTT. Encoded protein: CASSSTGLNTEAFF.